The TCR beta chain described here comes from a study of T cells in localized non-small cell lung cancer. TCRdb keeps only in-frame clones here, not all; method: immunoSEQ multiplex PCR. The repertoire holds approximately 70,000 clones, with about 90% as singletons. V lost 3 bases, J lost 5 bases, and 14 bases lay in between. There are 14 residues in the CDR3. The germline V gene encodes CDR1 SNHLY and CDR2 FYNNEI. This sequence originates from a male donor at least 60 years old with stage III squamous cell lung carcinoma. The sample in question was peripheral blood, obtained before any cancer treatment. The genes are TRBV2 and TRBJ2-7; D unresolved. The DNA of the CDR3 is TGTGCCAGCAGTGATGCACCCCGTCCCCACGAGCAGTACTTC. It translates to CASSDAPRPHEQYF.